The rows below give T cell receptor beta chains drawn from one sample of a study of response to subunit inactivated influenza vaccine. TCRdb analysed the RT-PCR reads with MiXCR anew, one entry per CDR3 protein. The data contain around 600,000 distinct CDR3 sequences, approximately 10% of them seen just once; the ten biggest clones take up 11%. A further study also used this sample, focusing on T cells expressing NK-cell markers.

The starting material was PBMCs from blood, obtained on the day of vaccination. These receptors were collected from a man aged 50 to 60 who received an inactivated influenza vaccine. Each CDR3 is given with its conserved first and last residue. A D gene is named only where the DNA matches it firmly. Only some rows state a clone size, as once, few, many or a class for expanded clones.

NA,TRBJ2-7,TRBV28,few,TGTGCCAGCAGTTTAGAGGAACAGTACTTC,CASSLEEQYF
NA,TRBJ2-7,TRBV9,few,TGTGCCAGCAGCGTCCACGCCGGTACAGAAAGATACGAGCAGTACTTC,CASSVHAGTERYEQYF
TRBD1,TRBJ1-2,TRBV20-1,NA,TGCAGTGCTAGTCTTTCAGGGGGAAGCAACTATGGCTACACCTTC,CSASLSGGSNYGYTF
NA,TRBJ2-1,TRBV29-1,many,TGCAGCGTTGCCAAGGACAACCACAATGAGCAGTTCTTC,CSVAKDNHNEQFF
NA,TRBJ1-6,TRBV6-5,few,TGTGCCAGCAGTTACTCATCCAGCTATAATTCACCCCTCCACTTT,CASSYSSSYNSPLHF
NA,TRBJ2-5,TRBV5-6,few,TGTGCCAGCAGCTTGGATGCCGGGGGAGGAGAGACCCAGTACTTC,CASSLDAGGGETQYF
TRBD2,TRBJ2-1,TRBV20-1,few,TGCAGTCACCGGGGGGGGGCTTTTGAGCAGTTCTTC,CSHRGGAFEQFF
NA,TRBJ1-3,TRBV6-1,few,TGTGCCAGCAGTGGCACAGGTTTCGCTGGAAACACCATATATTTT,CASSGTGFAGNTIYF
NA,TRBJ2-5,TRBV11-2,NA,TGTGCCAGCAGCGGATCCGTATTAATCCGGGCCCAAGAGACCCAGTACTTC,CASSGSVLIRAQETQYF
NA,TRBJ1-1,TRBV3-1,few,TGTGCCAGCAGCCAAGAGGGGGCAATCACTGAAGCTTTCTTT,CASSQEGAITEAFF
NA,TRBJ2-5,TRBV20-1,NA,TGCAGTGCTAGTAGGATGAGCGGTTTGTTAGGGGAGACCCAGTACTTC,CSASRMSGLLGETQYF
TRBD2,TRBJ2-3,TRBV7-6,NA,TGTGCCAGCAGCCCGCGGCCTAGCGGGGTCGGCACAGATACGCAGTATTTT,CASSPRPSGVGTDTQYF
TRBD2,TRBJ2-1,TRBV9,NA,TGTGCCAGCAGCCCCCGCGGGTTAGCGGGAGTTGTGAATGAGCAGTTCTTC,CASSPRGLAGVVNEQFF
NA,TRBJ2-3,TRBV7-8,few,TGTGCCAGCAGCTCAACGGAGACAGATACGCAGTATTTT,CASSSTETDTQYF
TRBD2,TRBJ2-1,TRBV20-1,NA,TGCAGTGCTAAGAGGGGGACTAGCGGGAGCAATGAGCAGTTCTTC,CSAKRGTSGSNEQFF
NA,TRBJ1-1,TRBV29-1,few,TGCAGCCTTGGGGGCAACACTGAAGCTTTCTTT,CSLGGNTEAFF
TRBD2,TRBJ2-1,TRBV7-2,NA,TGTGCCAGCAGCTTAGTCACCTCTAGCGGGGGCCTTAATGAGCAGTTCTTC,CASSLVTSSGGLNEQFF
TRBD1,TRBJ1-1,TRBV6-1,many,TGTGCCAGCGTGGCCCGGACAGGGGGCAACACTGAAGCTTTCTTT,CASVARTGGNTEAFF
NA,TRBJ2-4,TRBV11-2,NA,TGTGCCAGCAGCGCAACCGGGACACACCTACAGTACTTC,CASSATGTHLQYF
NA,TRBJ2-1,TRBV5-1,few,TGCGCCAGCAGCTTGACTAGCTCGCCCTCCTACAATGAGCAGTTCTTC,CASSLTSSPSYNEQFF
TRBD2,TRBJ2-2,TRBV11-2,many,TGTGCCAGCAGCTTCCTGGGCGGGAGGGCCGTATGGGAGCTGTTTTTT,CASSFLGGRAVWELFF
NA,TRBJ2-7,TRBV5-4,few,TGTGCCAGCAGCACTGGACAGAGGAATCCCTACGAGCAGTACTTC,CASSTGQRNPYEQYF
NA,TRBJ2-1,TRBV20-1,many,TGCAGTGCTAGAGTAAGGGGCAAGTACAATGAGCAGTTCTTC,CSARVRGKYNEQFF
TRBD1,TRBJ2-7,TRBV20-1,few,TGCAGTGCCCGACCGGGACAGGGGACCGAGCAGTACTTC,CSARPGQGTEQYF
NA,TRBJ1-5,TRBV30,few,TGTGCCTGGAGTCAAGACGGTGGCAGGCCCCAGCATTTT,CAWSQDGGRPQHF
NA,TRBJ1-5,TRBV28,few,TGTGCCACCCCCGGGGAGGGGTCAGATCAGCCCCAGCATTTT,CATPGEGSDQPQHF
NA,TRBJ1-4,TRBV9,few,TGTGCCAGCAGCGTAACCGTCAGGGTGGATGAAAAACTGTTTTTT,CASSVTVRVDEKLFF
NA,TRBJ2-1,TRBV15,few,TGTGCCACCAGCAACCCTACCCCGGGTGAGCAGTTCTTC,CATSNPTPGEQFF
NA,TRBJ2-3,TRBV28,few,TGTGCCAGCAGTTTTCAGGGGCCACGATCGGCAGATACGCAGTATTTT,CASSFQGPRSADTQYF
NA,TRBJ1-4,TRBV28,few,TGTGCCAGCAGTTTTCGGTGGGTTAGGACCGGAGGTGAAAAACTGTTTTTT,CASSFRWVRTGGEKLFF
TRBD1,TRBJ2-2,TRBV7-9,NA,TGTGCCAGCCAGGACAGGGGGCGTCCCGGGGAGCTGTTTTTT,CASQDRGRPGELFF
NA,TRBJ2-7,TRBV6-1,NA,TGTGCCAGCAGTGAAGAGGTATGGTGGAGCTACGAGCAGTACTTC,CASSEEVWWSYEQYF
TRBD1,TRBJ1-1,TRBV6-1,few,TGTGCCAGCAGACCGGGACAGGGTCCGTATGAAGCTTTCTTT,CASRPGQGPYEAFF
TRBD1,TRBJ2-3,TRBV5-1,NA,TGCGCCAGCAGCGGGGACAGACGATCAAGAGGGAACACAGATACGCAGTATTTT,CASSGDRRSRGNTDTQYF
TRBD2,TRBJ2-5,TRBV20-1,NA,TGCAGTGCTTGTCCCCTAGCGGAAGAGACCCAGTACTTC,CSACPLAEETQYF
TRBD2,TRBJ2-1,TRBV11-2,NA,TGTGCCAGCAGCCAAAATACGGGACTAGCGGGAGGAGTCAACAATGAGCAGTTCTTC,CASSQNTGLAGGVNNEQFF
NA,TRBJ1-2,TRBV5-1,few,TGCGCCAGCAGCTGGGGGGCCAGGGATGGCTACACCTTC,CASSWGARDGYTF
TRBD1,TRBJ1-4,TRBV20-1,NA,TGCAGTGCGAGGGACAGGGTGGGTGAAAAACTGTTTTTT,CSARDRVGEKLFF
TRBD1,TRBJ2-7,TRBV6-2/TRBV6-3,NA,TGTGCCAGCAGTCCCCTGTTCGGACAGGTCCTTGAGCAGTACTTC,CASSPLFGQVLEQYF
NA,TRBJ1-2,TRBV6-5,NA,TGTGCCAGCAGTTACGACGGGGTTTTGGGCTATGGCTACACCTTC,CASSYDGVLGYGYTF
NA,TRBJ1-5,TRBV12-3/TRBV12-4,few,TGTGCCAGCAGTTTAGCGCTGTTGTTTGAGGGGCATAATCAGCCCCAGCATTTT,CASSLALLFEGHNQPQHF
NA,TRBJ2-2,TRBV7-9,many,TGTGCCAGCAGCCACACCGGGGAGCTGTTTTTT,CASSHTGELFF
TRBD2,TRBJ2-1,TRBV12-3/TRBV12-4,NA,TGTGCCAGCATTCAAGGGACTAGCGGGATCTATGAGCAGTTCTTC,CASIQGTSGIYEQFF
TRBD2,TRBJ2-1,TRBV19,NA,TGTGCCAGTAGTATCTCTAGCGGGTACTCCTACAATGAGCAGTTCTTC,CASSISSGYSYNEQFF
TRBD2,TRBJ2-1,TRBV12-3/TRBV12-4,NA,TGTGCCAGCAGTCCGACAAGCGGGAGTCTTGAGCAGTTCTTC,CASSPTSGSLEQFF
NA,TRBJ2-1,TRBV6-1,few,TGTGCCAGCAGTGCGGGGAGGGGGGGCTCCTACAATGAGCAGTTCTTC,CASSAGRGGSYNEQFF
TRBD1,TRBJ1-1,TRBV10-2,NA,TGCGCCAGCAGTGGGGGACAGGGGTACGCTGAAGCTTTCTTT,CASSGGQGYAEAFF
NA,TRBJ1-6,TRBV20-1,once,TGCAGTGCTAGAGATAACAGGGTGAATTCACCCCTCCACTTT,CSARDNRVNSPLHF
NA,TRBJ2-5,TRBV7-2,few,TGTGCCAGCAGCTTAGTCCCTTATGGGGGCCAAGAGACCCAGTACTTC,CASSLVPYGGQETQYF
TRBD1,TRBJ2-1,TRBV7-9,many,TGTGCCAGCAGCTCGATACAGGGGGTATCCTACAATGAGCAGTTCTTC,CASSSIQGVSYNEQFF
NA,TRBJ1-2,TRBV7-2,few,TGTGCCAGCAGCTTATCCTTGGGCAGGAACTATGGCTACACCTTC,CASSLSLGRNYGYTF
TRBD2,TRBJ2-2,TRBV10-3,few,TGTGCCATCAGTGAAGGGGGACTAGTCTTGTCCACCGGGGAGCTGTTTTTT,CAISEGGLVLSTGELFF
NA,TRBJ2-7,TRBV7-2,NA,TGTGCCAGCAGCTTAGGGCTGGACAGAGCCTACGAGCAGTACTTC,CASSLGLDRAYEQYF
TRBD1,TRBJ1-5,TRBV6-1,NA,TGTGCCAGCAGGGACAGGGTCGGGCAGCCCCAGCATTTT,CASRDRVGQPQHF
NA,TRBJ2-6,TRBV29-1,medium-sized,TGCAGCGTTTGGCTTGGCGGCGCGGCCTCTGGGGCCAACGTCCTGACTTTC,CSVWLGGAASGANVLTF
NA,TRBJ1-1,TRBV12-3/TRBV12-4,few,TGTGCCAGCGGCGCGAGTGGCAGGCACACTGAAGCTTTCTTT,CASGASGRHTEAFF
NA,TRBJ2-3,TRBV3-1,many,TGTGCCAGCAGCCAATCATTAATGGCGGGACTCACAGATACGCAGTATTTT,CASSQSLMAGLTDTQYF